One sample yielded the 17 T cell receptor beta chains listed below, sequenced in a study of T cells in Graves' hyperthyroidism and ophthalmopathy. The investigators amplified TCR beta CDR3 regions from RNA transcripts. Researchers ran a first-round RT-PCR on the TCR CDR3 using the HTBI primer set. Via MiXCR, TCRdb re-called the multiplex PCR reads, giving one row per CDR3 protein. The data show about 400,000 distinct CDR3 sequences, about 15% seen once. The sample consisted of blood. All receptors derive from a woman aged 25 to 45 with Graves' hyperthyroidism.

This clonotype was seen many times. This chain links TRBV28 with TRBJ2-7; D not resolved. V dropped 8 bases and J dropped 3 bases, with 11 bases sitting between them. Germline V gives CDR1 MDHEN, CDR2 SYDVKM. The CDR3 spans 12 residues. The CDR3 DNA follows: TGTGCCAGCTCGAACCTTCTCTACGAGCAGTACTTC. Translating gives CASSNLLYEQYF.

This clonotype appeared a few times. The V call is TRBV4-2, the J call TRBJ2-3; D perhaps matches TRBD2 (7 bases). In germline, CDR1 is LGHNA, CDR2 YNFKEQ. Trimming took 1 base from V and 7 from J, leaving 15 bases between them. This CDR3 has 15 amino acids. In nucleotides, the CDR3 is TGTGCCAGCAGCCAAGCGGGGGCGGGAGCGAATACGCAGTATTTT. It yields the protein CASSQAGAGANTQYF.

This clonotype was detected ten times or more. The V and J genes are TRBV18 and TRBJ2-3; D unresolved. CDR3 size: 16 residues. Germline V lookup: CDR1 KGHSH, CDR2 LQKENI. Trimming pared 0 bases from V and 0 bases from J, leaving 10 bases between. The CDR3 loop is CASSPPARASTDTQYF. CDR3 in DNA: TGTGCCAGCTCACCACCGGCGCGCGCTAGCACAGATACGCAGTATTTT.

The V gene is TRBV7-3, the J gene TRBJ2-4; D not certain. V lost 2 bases and J lost 7, with 21 bases in between. Germline CDR1 is SGHTA and CDR2 is FQGTGA. The CDR3 is 17 residues long. The CDR3 region is CASSLGSPNTFGNIQYF. In DNA, the CDR3 is TGTGCCAGCAGCTTAGGTTCACCCAATACTTTTGGGAACATTCAGTACTTC.

V gene TRBV5-1 combines with J gene TRBJ2-7, with 9 bases identical to TRBD1. With 3 bases clipped from V and 6 bases from J, the junction kept 7 bases outside the gene matches. This CDR3 has 14 amino acids. The germline V gene has CDR1 SGHRS and CDR2 YFSETQ. The CDR3 nucleotides are TGCGCCAGCAGCTGGGGACAGGGTCCAGGCGAGCAGTACTTC. Residues: CASSWGQGPGEQYF.

This clonotype was observed many times. The chain joins TRBV4-1 to TRBJ1-1; 9 bases are a match to TRBD1. The germline V gene has CDR1 MGHRA and CDR2 YSYEKL. The CDR3 runs 15 residues. V shed 3 bases and J 2 bases; nucleotides not matched to a gene: 4. The CDR3 loop is CASSHPTGGNTEAFF. The CDR3 bases are TGCGCCAGCAGCCACCCGACAGGGGGAAACACTGAAGCTTTCTTT.

This rearrangement joins TRBV24-1 to TRBJ2-7; 7 bases match TRBD1. Germline lookup yields CDR1 KGHDR and CDR2 SFDVKD. The CDR3 consists of 13 residues. V shed 9 bases and J 0 bases; nucleotides not matched to a gene: 4. The CDR3 nucleotides are TGTGCCACCGAGGACAGGTTCTCCTACGAGCAGTACTTC. Translation gives CATEDRFSYEQYF.

V is TRBV6-1 and J is TRBJ1-4; D ambiguous. Germline values: CDR1 MNHNS, CDR2 SASEGT. The CDR3 loop spans 15 amino acids. Trimming cost V 1 base and J 8 bases, with 14 bases left between them. The chain's CDR3 is CASSEVYTSGEKLFF. CDR3 DNA: TGTGCCAGCAGTGAAGTGTATACGTCGGGGGAAAAACTGTTTTTT.

This chain links TRBV20-1 with TRBJ2-2; D may be TRBD1 (5 bases). The CDR3 has 15 amino acids. V lost 2 bases to trimming and J lost 0 bases, with 10 bases between them. Germline V gene sequence: CDR1 DFQATT, CDR2 SNEGSKA (reference sequence). CDR3 sequence (DNA): TGCAGTGCTAGATCTCCCAGGGCGAACACCGGGGAGCTGTTTTTT. It translates to CSARSPRANTGELFF.

This chain links TRBV19 with TRBJ2-2; 9 bases map to TRBD2. Germline trimming cut 1 base from V and 2 bases from J; bases unmatched to any gene: 8. This CDR3 is 18 amino acids long. The germline gives CDR1 LNHDA, CDR2 SQIVND (reference sequence). This CDR3 is CASSIGFSGRSNTGELFF. The CDR3 nucleotides are TGTGCCAGTAGTATAGGTTTTAGCGGGAGATCAAACACCGGGGAGCTGTTTTTT.

This clonotype has at least ten counts. This chain uses TRBV3-1 with TRBJ2-1; D unclear. Trimming removed 2 bases from V and 9 bases from J, with 14 bases in between. From germline, CDR1 is LGHDT and CDR2 YNNKEL (reference sequence). There are 14 residues in the CDR3. CDR3 bases: TGTGCCAGCAGCCAATCCGGCCTCGATGTTGAGCAGTTCTTC. The encoded protein is CASSQSGLDVEQFF.

The rearrangement uses TRBV28 and TRBJ1-4; a possible D gene is TRBD1 (5 bases). Between the trimmed V and J ends, which lost 6 bases and 5 bases, there was a span of 13 bases. This CDR3 contains 14 residues. Germline V lookup: CDR1 MDHEN, CDR2 SYDVKM. CDR3 bases: TGTGCCAGCAGCAGCAGGGCCTTAAATGAAAAACTGTTTTTT. Protein: CASSSRALNEKLFF.

This clonotype occurred many times. The J gene is TRBJ2-5, the V gene TRBV6-1; D is ambiguous. Trimming took 5 bases from V and 4 from J, leaving 17 bases between them. The CDR3 runs to 15 residues. Germline V gene sequence: CDR1 MNHNS, CDR2 SASEGT. CDR3: CASSLVTLGIETQYF. CDR3 DNA: TGTGCCAGCAGTTTAGTGACGCTTGGGATAGAGACCCAGTACTTC.

This clonotype turned up a few times. The J gene is TRBJ2-7, the V gene TRBV6-5; 9 nucleotides agree with TRBD2. Trimming at V came to 0 bases and at J to 5 bases, leaving 2 bases not matched to a gene. The CDR3 covers 14 residues. Germline values: CDR1 MNHEY, CDR2 SVGAGI. The CDR3 is CASSYSREGNEQYF. The CDR3 bases are TGTGCCAGCAGTTACTCGCGGGAGGGTAACGAGCAGTACTTC.

This clonotype has a count of ten or more. The rearrangement joins TRBV5-1 to TRBJ1-1; D not certain. CDR1 SGHRS and CDR2 YFSETQ come from the germline V gene. Deletions cut 0 bases from V and 8 bases from J, with 5 bases between. CDR3 length: 11 amino acids. Here the CDR3 reads CASSLEGEAFF. The CDR3 nucleotides are TGCGCCAGCAGCTTGGAAGGGGAAGCTTTCTTT.

This clonotype was counted ten times or more. V gene TRBV20-1 combines with J gene TRBJ2-3; TRBD2 might be the D (6 bases). V shed 3 bases and J shed 1 base, with 14 bases lying between them. The CDR3 spans 15 residues. The germline V gene encodes CDR1 DFQATT and CDR2 SNEGSKA (reference sequence). CDR3 bases: TGCAGTGCTAGTGGTGGGCGGGACGGCACAGATACGCAGTATTTT. Protein: CSASGGRDGTDTQYF.

Many counts were recorded for this clonotype. The chain combines TRBV28 with TRBJ2-2; maybe TRBD1 (8 bases). Per the germline V gene, CDR1 is MDHEN and CDR2 is SYDVKM. The CDR3 contains 14 residues. The V gene lost 8 bases and the J gene lost 7 bases, with 17 bases spanning the gap. CDR3 bases: TGTGCCAGCGGGGGGGACAGGTTCGTCGGGGAGCTGTTTTTT. It codes for CASGGDRFVGELFF.